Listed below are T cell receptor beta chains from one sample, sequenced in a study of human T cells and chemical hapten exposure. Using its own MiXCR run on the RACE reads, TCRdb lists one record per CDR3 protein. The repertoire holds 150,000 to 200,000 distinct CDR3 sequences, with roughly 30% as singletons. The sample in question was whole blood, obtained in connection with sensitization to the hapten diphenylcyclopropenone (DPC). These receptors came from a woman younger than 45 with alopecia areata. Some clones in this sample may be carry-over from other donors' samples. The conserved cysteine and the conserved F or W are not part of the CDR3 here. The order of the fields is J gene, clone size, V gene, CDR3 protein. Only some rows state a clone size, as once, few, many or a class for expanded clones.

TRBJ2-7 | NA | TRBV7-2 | ASSLEPYTKPYEQY
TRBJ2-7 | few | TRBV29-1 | SVQISSYEQY
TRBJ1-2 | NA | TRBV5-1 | ASSSTLRYGYT
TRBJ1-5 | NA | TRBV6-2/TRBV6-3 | ASSYVQGLLNQPQH
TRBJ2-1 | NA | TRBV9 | ASSLQGASNYNEQF
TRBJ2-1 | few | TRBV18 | ASSPQGPYNEQF
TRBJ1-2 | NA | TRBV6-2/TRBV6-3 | ASTRDSLYGYT
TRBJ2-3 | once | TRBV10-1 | ASSGPQGTDTQY
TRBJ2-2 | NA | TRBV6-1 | ASMDRRNTGELF
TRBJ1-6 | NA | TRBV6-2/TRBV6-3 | ASSSVSPLH
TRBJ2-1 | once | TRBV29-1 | SVDRTGFHEQF
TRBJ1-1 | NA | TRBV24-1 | ATSDPGRDRDEAF
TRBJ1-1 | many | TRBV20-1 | SARAAGMNTEAF
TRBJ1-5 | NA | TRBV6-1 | ASSDGIRGHQPQH
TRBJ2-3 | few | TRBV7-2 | ASRAGTGTDTQY
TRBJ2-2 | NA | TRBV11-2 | ASSLGVAGTGELF
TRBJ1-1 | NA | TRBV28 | ASSTGHTEAF
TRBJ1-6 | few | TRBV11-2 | ASSSNLGTGNNSPLH
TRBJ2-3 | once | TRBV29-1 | SVETPPGTDTQY
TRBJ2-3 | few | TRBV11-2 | ANSGGPSTDTQY
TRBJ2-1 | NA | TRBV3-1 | ASSQTAGGEQF
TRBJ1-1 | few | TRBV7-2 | ASSFSGSTEAF
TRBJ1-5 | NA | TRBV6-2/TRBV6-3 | ASNQIRDQPQH
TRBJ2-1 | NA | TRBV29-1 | SVEDRSVEQF
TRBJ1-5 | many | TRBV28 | ASSLRQGGRLDQPQH
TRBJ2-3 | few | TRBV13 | ASSGVWTETLTDTQY
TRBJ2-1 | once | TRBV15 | ATSRTELREQF
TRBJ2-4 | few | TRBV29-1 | SVSTVGINIQY
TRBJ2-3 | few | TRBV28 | ASSLTQGYTQY
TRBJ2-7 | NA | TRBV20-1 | SAARSGGSYEQY
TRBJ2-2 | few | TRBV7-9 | ASSPRDSPGGELF
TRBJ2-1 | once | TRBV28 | ASGRGSYNEQF
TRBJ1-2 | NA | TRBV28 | AGQAGSNYGYT
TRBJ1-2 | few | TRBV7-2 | ASSLVGGGDYGYT
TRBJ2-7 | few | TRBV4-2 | ASSQDTDSYEQY
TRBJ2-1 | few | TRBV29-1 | SVGGTSYNEQF
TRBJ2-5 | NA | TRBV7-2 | ASSWTAQETQY
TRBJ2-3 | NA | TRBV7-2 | ASSLGGTIITDTQY
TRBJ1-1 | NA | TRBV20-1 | SARVTGENTEAF
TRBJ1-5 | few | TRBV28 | ASSFWDRVGNQPQH
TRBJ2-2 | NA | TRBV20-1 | SARGGGGSGRRNTGELF
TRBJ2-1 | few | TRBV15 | ATSKGVPYNEQF
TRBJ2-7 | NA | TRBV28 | ASSLQVYYEQY
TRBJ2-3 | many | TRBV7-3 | ASSLSGRSTDTQY
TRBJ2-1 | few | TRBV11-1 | ASSLGQAYNEQF
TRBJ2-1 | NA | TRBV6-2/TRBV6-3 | ASSRTSWSYNEQF
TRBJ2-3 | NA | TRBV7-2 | ASSVGLAGKDTQY
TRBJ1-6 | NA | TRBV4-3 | ASSQDGTAASPLH
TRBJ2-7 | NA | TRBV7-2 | ASSLAGWKRTYEQY
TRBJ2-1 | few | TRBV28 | ASQRGVEQF
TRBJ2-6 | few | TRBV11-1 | ASSFGARAGANVLT
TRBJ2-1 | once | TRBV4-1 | ASSQPGRLSYNEQF
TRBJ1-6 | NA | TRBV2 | ASSEGQYSNSPLH